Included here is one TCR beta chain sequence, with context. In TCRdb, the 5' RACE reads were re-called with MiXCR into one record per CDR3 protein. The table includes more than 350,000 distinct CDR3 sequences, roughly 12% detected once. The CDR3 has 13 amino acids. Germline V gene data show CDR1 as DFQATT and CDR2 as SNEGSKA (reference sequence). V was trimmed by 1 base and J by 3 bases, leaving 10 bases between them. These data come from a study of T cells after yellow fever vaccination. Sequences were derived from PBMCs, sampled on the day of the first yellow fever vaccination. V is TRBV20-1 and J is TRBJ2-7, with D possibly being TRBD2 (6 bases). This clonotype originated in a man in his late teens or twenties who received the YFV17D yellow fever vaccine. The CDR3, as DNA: TGCAGTGCTAGAGGGGGAGGCCGCTACGAGCAGTACTTC. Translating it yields CSARGGGRYEQYF.